This T cell receptor beta chain was sequenced in a study of T-cell reconstitution after alpha-beta-depleted transplantation in children. There are many counts of this clonotype. Using unique molecular identifiers, the investigators prepared the TCRbeta library. TCRdb re-derived calls from the PCR reads in MiXCR, one entry per CDR3 protein. The sample records some 250,000 distinct CDR3 sequences, around 12% being singletons. This specimen consisted of PBMCs from the stem cell graft donor, obtained from the stem cell graft. The origin of this receptor is a human donor who donated a stem cell graft to a child with acute lymphoblastic leukemia.

The CDR3 loop is CASSANQDRASYEQYF. The CDR3 coding sequence is TGTGCCAGCAGTGCGAATCAGGACAGGGCCTCCTACGAGCAGTACTTC. The rearrangement links TRBV28 to TRBJ2-7, with 8 bases that match TRBD1. CDR1 is MDHEN, CDR2 SYDVKM, per germline. J was trimmed by 0 bases and V by 5 bases; bases with no gene match: 9. The CDR3 sequence is 16 residues long. Full variable domain (outside the CDR3, taken from reference TRBV28 and TRBJ2-7): DVKVTQSSRYLVKRTGEKVFLECVQDMDHENMFWYRQDPGLGLRLIYFSYDVKMKEKGDIPEGYSVSREKKERFSLILESASTNQTSMYLCASSANQDRASYEQYFGPGTRLTVT.